The 16 T cell receptor beta chains listed next were all sequenced from one sample in a study of blood T cells in healthy people across ages. Primed by a sample-barcoded 5' primer and a J-beta primer mix, a second PCR proceeded for 7 to 11 cycles. Using its own MiXCR run on the 5' RACE reads, TCRdb lists one record per CDR3 protein. The sample carries roughly 1,500,000 distinct CDR3 sequences, around 42% recorded once. Source material: blood. These TCRs come from a woman aged 18 to 35 in good health.

This chain links TRBV10-3 with TRBJ2-3, with 13 bases identical to TRBD2. V shed 10 bases and J 6 bases; nucleotides not matched to a gene: 7. This CDR3 is built from 14 residues. Per the germline V gene, CDR1 is ENHRY and CDR2 is SYGVKD. The CDR3 DNA sequence: TGTGCCACCAAGACTAGCGGGAGGATTGATACGCAGTATTTT. Its protein product is CATKTSGRIDTQYF.

The V call is TRBV5-1, the J call TRBJ1-2; TRBD1 might be the D (6 bases). The CDR3 covers 15 residues. V lost 3 bases and J lost 0, with 12 bases in between. Germline loops: CDR1 SGHRS, CDR2 YFSETQ. Written as DNA, the CDR3 is TGCGCCAGCAGCTCCGGACAGACCACTAACTATGGCTACACCTTC. Protein sequence: CASSSGQTTNYGYTF.

J is TRBJ2-7 and V is TRBV6-5; 8 bases map to TRBD1. Germline CDR1 and CDR2: MNHEY and SVGAGI. CDR3 length: 11 amino acids. V trimming: 8 bases; J trimming: 5 bases; junction bases outside the gene matches: 2. The CDR3, as DNA: TGTGCCAGCGGACAGGGAAACGAGCAGTACTTC. Its translation: CASGQGNEQYF.

The gene calls are TRBV3-1 and TRBJ2-1, with D maybe TRBD2 (5 bases). The CDR3 runs to 16 residues. With 1 base removed from V and 13 bases from J, the gap between germline ends came to 23 bases. CDR1 is LGHDT, CDR2 YNNKEL, per germline (reference sequence). The DNA for the CDR3 is TGTGCCAGCAGCCAAGTGGCTAGGTCGGAGGTGGAGACCCAGTTCTTC. Protein product: CASSQVARSEVETQFF.

J is TRBJ1-2 and V is TRBV30; the match to TRBD1 covers 9 bases. CDR3 length equals 13 residues. Trimming at V came to 0 bases and at J to 8 bases, leaving 4 bases not matched to a gene. CDR1 GTSNPN and CDR2 SVGIG come from the germline V gene (reference sequence). The CDR3 sequence: CAWSVQGAKGYTF. The DNA of the CDR3 is TGTGCCTGGAGTGTACAGGGGGCAAAAGGCTACACCTTC. The variable domain in full, completed from reference TRBV30 and TRBJ1-2, reads SQTIHQWPATLVQPVGSPLSLECTVEGTSNPNLYWYRQAAGRGLQLLFYSVGIGQISSEVPQNLSASRPQDRQFILSSKKLLLSDSGFYLCAWSVQGAKGYTFGSGTRLTVV.

This chain links TRBV2 with TRBJ1-5; tentative D call: TRBD1 (5 bases). The germline V and J ends were trimmed by 5 bases and 9 bases, with 17 bases remaining between them. The CDR3 has 14 residues. Germline V lookup: CDR1 SNHLY, CDR2 FYNNEI. The CDR3 sequence: CASSRDQGEAPQHF. CDR3 DNA: TGTGCCAGCAGTCGAGACCAGGGTGAGGCGCCCCAGCATTTT.

This clonotype was found once. V is TRBV3-1 and J is TRBJ1-1; D is perhaps TRBD1 (6 bases). V lost 2 bases, J lost 11 bases, and 18 bases lay in between. The CDR3 covers 14 residues. Germline CDR1 and CDR2: LGHDT and YNNKEL (reference sequence). The CDR3 loop is CASSQFGRGKYAFF. The CDR3 nucleotides are TGTGCCAGCAGCCAATTCGGCAGGGGCAAGTATGCTTTCTTT.

The chain has TRBV11-2 and TRBJ2-5; 10 bases line up with TRBD1. Germline CDR1 SGHAT, CDR2 FQNNGV. The CDR3 sequence is 14 residues long. Trimming took 5 bases from V and 11 from J; bases not matched to a gene: 11. The DNA for the CDR3 is TGTGCCAGCAGCGTAGGGGACAGGGGAAGAGAGCAGTACTTC. Translating gives CASSVGDRGREQYF.

The chain joins TRBV29-1 to TRBJ1-1, with D uncertain. This CDR3 has 12 amino acids. V was cut by 4 bases and J by 3 bases, with 9 bases left in between. The germline V gene encodes CDR1 SQVTM and CDR2 ANQGSEA. The CDR3 region has the DNA TGCAGCGTTGCTCAGGCAGACACTGAAGCTTTCTTT. This codes for CSVAQADTEAFF.

The rearrangement links TRBV6-5 to TRBJ2-7; 9 nucleotides align to TRBD2. The CDR3 is 14 amino acids. Losses at the gene ends were 6 bases for V and 10 bases for J; bases not matched to a gene: 13. Germline values: CDR1 MNHEY, CDR2 SVGAGI. CDR3 in DNA: TGTGCCAGCAGGAAGACTAGCGGAGGGCAGGTCCAGTACTTC. Translation gives CASRKTSGGQVQYF.

V usage is TRBV6-1 and J usage is TRBJ2-7; 9 nucleotides agree with TRBD1. Germline V CDR1 and CDR2: MNHNS, SASEGT. CDR3 length: 16 residues. With 2 bases clipped from V and 3 bases from J, the junction kept 8 bases outside the gene matches. The CDR3 DNA reads as TGTGCCAGCAGTGAACCCTCGGGGACAGGGTACTACGAGCAGTACTTC. Translation gives CASSEPSGTGYYEQYF.

The sample holds many counts of this clonotype. This sequence joins TRBV4-1 and TRBJ2-7, with D maybe TRBD1 (6 bases). In germline, CDR1 is MGHRA, CDR2 YSYEKL. There are 15 residues in the CDR3. Trimming cost V 0 bases and J 1 base, with 10 bases left between them. The CDR3 here is CASSQDHGTSYEQYF. CDR3 sequence (DNA): TGCGCCAGCAGCCAAGATCACGGGACATCCTACGAGCAGTACTTC.

The V gene is TRBV28, the J gene TRBJ1-6, with D tentatively TRBD1 (6 bases). The V end was cut by 1 base, the J end by 2 bases, with 21 bases between. Germline V CDR1 and CDR2: MDHEN, SYDVKM. CDR3 length: 20 residues. The CDR3 is CASSLSVTEGVRAYNSPLHF. As DNA, the CDR3 is TGTGCCAGCAGTTTATCGGTCACCGAGGGGGTCAGGGCCTATAATTCACCCCTCCACTTT.

The chain has TRBV29-1 and TRBJ1-6, with D possibly TRBD1 on 5 matching bases. Germline V gives CDR1 SQVTM, CDR2 ANQGSEA. CDR3 size: 13 residues. Deletions cut 4 bases from V and 11 bases from J, with 15 bases between. DNA of the CDR3: TGCAGCGTTGCCGAGGGGACCAATGCACCCCTCCACTTT. Encoded protein: CSVAEGTNAPLHF.

This clonotype has a single count. This chain connects TRBV12-5 to TRBJ2-7, with D possibly being TRBD1 (6 bases). The germline gives CDR1 LGHNT, CDR2 FRNRAP. V dropped 0 bases and J dropped 6 bases, with 18 bases sitting between them. CDR3 size: 16 residues. CDR3 sequence reads: CASGLVLDQAGVEQYF. CDR3 nucleotide sequence: TGTGCTAGTGGTTTGGTACTGGATCAAGCAGGGGTCGAGCAGTACTTC.

This clonotype occurred a few times. The chain is built from TRBV6-5 and TRBJ2-7; D gene ambiguous. CDR1 MNHEY and CDR2 SVGAGI come from the germline V gene. The V and J ends lost 0 bases and 5 bases respectively, with 8 bases between them. The CDR3 contains 13 residues. CDR3 DNA sequence: TGTGCCAGCAGTTACTCGAGGATCCACGAGCAGTACTTC. It codes for CASSYSRIHEQYF.